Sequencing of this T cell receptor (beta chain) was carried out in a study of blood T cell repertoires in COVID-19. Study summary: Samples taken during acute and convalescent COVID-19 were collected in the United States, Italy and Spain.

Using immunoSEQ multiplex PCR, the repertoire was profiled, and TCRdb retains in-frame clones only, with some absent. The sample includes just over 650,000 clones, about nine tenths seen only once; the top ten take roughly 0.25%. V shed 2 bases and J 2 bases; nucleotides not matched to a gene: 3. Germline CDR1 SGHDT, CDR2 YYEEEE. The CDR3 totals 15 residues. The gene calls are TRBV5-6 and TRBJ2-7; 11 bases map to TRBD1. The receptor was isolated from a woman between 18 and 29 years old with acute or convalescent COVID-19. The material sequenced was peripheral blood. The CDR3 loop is CASSLGTGGPYEQYF. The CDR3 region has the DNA TGTGCCAGCAGCTTAGGGACAGGGGGACCCTACGAGCAGTACTTC.